What follows are 21 T cell receptor beta chains derived from one specimen sequenced in a study of T cell repertoires in cytomegalovirus infection. One entry per CDR3 protein results from TCRdb running MiXCR on the reads. The table lists about 740,000 distinct CDR3 sequences, 35% to 45% of them singletons. Input material: PBMCs. The source is a human donor in good health (CMV status not recorded). Some clones in this sample may be carry-over from other donors' samples.

The V gene is TRBV6-1, the J gene TRBJ2-1, with no clear D. The CDR3 contains 13 residues. Between the trimmed V and J ends, which lost 7 bases and 10 bases, there was a span of 17 bases. Germline V gene sequence: CDR1 MNHNS, CDR2 SASEGT. CDR3: CASTLTARSEQFF. In DNA, the CDR3 is TGTGCCAGCACCCTGACGGCCAGGAGCGAGCAGTTCTTC.

The chain employs TRBV28 and TRBJ2-7, with D unclear. V was clipped by 4 bases and J by 2 bases, with 12 bases between them. The germline V gene encodes CDR1 MDHEN and CDR2 SYDVKM. The CDR3 extends over 14 amino acids. CDR3 DNA sequence: TGTGCCAGCAGTTACCGGAATTACCCCTACGAGCAGTACTTC. Translated, it gives CASSYRNYPYEQYF.

This clonotype was detected only a few times. The chain carries TRBV7-2 and TRBJ2-5; D remains ambiguous. This CDR3 has 15 amino acids. Germline V gives CDR1 SGHTA, CDR2 FQGNSA. Deletions cut 5 bases from V and 8 bases from J, with 21 bases between. CDR3 DNA sequence: TGTGCCAGCAGCCCCGCGAACCTCGCCCTAGTAACCCAGTACTTC. Its protein product is CASSPANLALVTQYF.

This clonotype has ten or more counts. This chain connects TRBV7-8 to TRBJ1-5; D might be TRBD1 (5 bases). The CDR3 runs 12 residues. V lost 5 bases to trimming and J lost 7 bases, with 9 bases between them. Germline CDR1 SGHVS, CDR2 FQNEAQ. CDR3 region: CASSEGSQPQHF. In nucleotides, the CDR3 is TGTGCCAGCAGCGAGGGGTCACAGCCCCAGCATTTT.

This chain uses TRBV10-3 with TRBJ1-1; 7 bases match TRBD1. V shed 6 bases, J shed 1 base, and the junction held 8 bases outside the gene matches. The length of the CDR3 is 15 residues. Germline CDR1 is ENHRY and CDR2 is SYGVKD. The CDR3 nucleotides read TGTGCCATCAGGGGACAGCTAAAATCGAACACTGAAGCTTTCTTT. Its translation is CAIRGQLKSNTEAFF.

The rearrangement uses TRBV5-8 and TRBJ1-1; TRBD1 might be the D (6 bases). V lost 0 bases and J lost 3, with 15 bases in between. Per the germline V gene, CDR1 is SGHTS and CDR2 is YDEGEE. The CDR3 covers 16 residues. The CDR3 loop reads CASSLDWTARDTEAFF. In DNA form, the CDR3 reads TGTGCCAGCAGCTTGGATTGGACAGCCCGGGACACTGAAGCTTTCTTT.

This clonotype occurred a few times. This sequence joins TRBV24-1 and TRBJ2-3; 10 bases match TRBD1. The CDR3 spans 16 residues. Unmatched junction bases numbered 4, after V lost 3 bases and J lost 2 bases. In germline, CDR1 is KGHDR, CDR2 SFDVKD. CDR3 protein: CATSDRDRGITDTQYF. The CDR3 region has the DNA TGTGCCACCAGTGATCGGGACAGGGGAATCACAGATACGCAGTATTTT.

This clonotype has more than one count but fewer than ten. The genes are TRBV2 and TRBJ2-5, with D hard to call. CDR3 length equals 13 residues. The germline V and J ends were trimmed by 7 bases and 2 bases, with 11 bases remaining between them. CDR1 SNHLY and CDR2 FYNNEI come from the germline V gene. Here the CDR3 reads CASMGRRQETQYF. The CDR3 DNA is TGTGCCAGCATGGGCAGGCGACAAGAGACCCAGTACTTC.

This clonotype was detected many times. V is TRBV7-9 and J is TRBJ2-7; a possible D gene is TRBD2 (6 bases). CDR3 length: 14 amino acids. The V end was cut by 5 bases, the J end by 4 bases, with 15 bases between. Germline CDR1 reads SEHNR; CDR2 reads FQNEAQ (reference sequence). DNA for the CDR3: TGTGCCAGCAGCCCGCGGGACGGTCCTTACGAGCAGTACTTC. Its protein is CASSPRDGPYEQYF.

As to this clonotype: Given a much more abundant clone one base away, this may be a read error. The V gene is TRBV20-1, the J gene TRBJ1-5; the D is unclear. Germline CDR1 is DFQATT and CDR2 is SNEGSKA (reference sequence). The CDR3 consists of 12 residues. The CDR3 region has the DNA TGCAGTGCTAGAGAGTCCCTTCAGACCCAGCATTTT. Residues: CSARESLQTQHF.

This clonotype was found a few times. V usage is TRBV3-1 and J usage is TRBJ1-5; D possibly corresponds to TRBD1 (6 bases). CDR3 length equals 15 residues. V was clipped by 5 bases and J by 4 bases, with 15 bases between them. Germline V CDR1 and CDR2: LGHDT, YNNKEL (reference sequence). The DNA of the CDR3 is TGTGCCAGCAGCAAGAACGACAGGCCTAATCAGCCCCAGCATTTT. The encoded protein is CASSKNDRPNQPQHF.

A word on this clonotype: The junction differs from germline at one of its ends, possibly a read error. The gene calls are TRBV6-1 and TRBJ2-3, with 8 bases fitting TRBD2. The CDR3 consists of 15 residues. Per germline, CDR1 MNHNS and CDR2 SASEGT. CDR3 sequence (DNA): TGTGCCCGCAGTGAAAGAGGGACTAGATCAGATACGCAGTATTTT. Its translation is CARSERGTRSDTQYF.

About this clonotype itself: Here the CDR3 omits its conserved ending phenylalanine or tryptophan, so a read error is the likely source. The chain has TRBV11-2 and TRBJ2-7; D gene ambiguous. The germline V gene encodes CDR1 SGHAT and CDR2 FQNNGV. The V end lost 6 bases, the J end lost 1 base, and 13 bases lay between the germline ends. The CDR3 loop spans 14 amino acids. DNA for the CDR3: TGTGCCAGCAGACGGATCGGGTCTTCCTACGAGCAGTACTTA. It codes for CASRRIGSSYEQYL.

In the case of this clonotype: A read error may explain this, as a much larger clone is one base away. The chain combines TRBV7-6 with TRBJ1-1; D remains ambiguous. Germline CDR1 reads SGHVS; CDR2 reads FNYEAQ. CDR3 length: 14 amino acids. This CDR3 reads CASSLGPQNTDAFF. The CDR3 nucleotides are TGTGCCAGCAGCTTAGGGCCCCAGAACACTGACGCTTTCTTT.

This chain joins TRBV6-2 or TRBV6-3 and TRBJ2-2, with D possibly matching TRBD2 (5 bases). The germline V gene has CDR1 MNHEY and CDR2 SVGEGT. V was clipped by 6 bases and J by 0 bases, with 20 bases between them. This CDR3 has 18 amino acids. DNA for the CDR3: TGTGCCAGCAGCCGTCGGGCCGGAGGATTTGCGAACACCGGGGAGCTGTTTTTT. It is translated as CASSRRAGGFANTGELFF.

The chain joins TRBV6-2 or TRBV6-3 to TRBJ2-4; D possibly corresponds to TRBD1 (5 bases). The CDR3 spans 13 residues. Deletions cut 5 bases from V and 8 bases from J, with 13 bases between. CDR1 and CDR2 (germline): MNHEY, SVGEGT. CDR3 DNA sequence: TGTGCCAGCAGTCTTGAAAGGGGATACATTCAGTACTTC. The encoded protein is CASSLERGYIQYF.

The chain is built from TRBV19 and TRBJ1-2; maybe TRBD1 (5 bases). The CDR3 sequence is 14 residues long. Germline-derived CDR1 and CDR2 are LNHDA and SQIVND (reference sequence). Trimming removed 3 bases at V and 6 bases at J, with 14 bases between. Here the CDR3 reads CASSIPPGTDGYTF. CDR3 in DNA: TGTGCCAGTAGTATCCCGCCTGGGACGGATGGCTACACCTTC. Full variable domain (rest looked up from reference TRBV19 and TRBJ1-2): DGGITQSPKYLFRKEGQNVTLSCEQNLNHDAMYWYRQDPGQGLRLIYYSQIVNDFQKGDIAEGYSVSREKKESFPLTVTSAQKNPTAFYLCASSIPPGTDGYTFGSGTRLTVV.

The chain has TRBV28 and TRBJ2-2, with D possibly being TRBD1 (5 bases). Germline V CDR1 and CDR2: MDHEN, SYDVKM. Trimming took off 7 bases at V and 0 bases at J, with 12 bases between the two ends. The CDR3 has 15 amino acids. This CDR3 reads CASTDRDSNTGELFF. CDR3 bases: TGTGCCAGCACAGACAGAGACTCGAACACCGGGGAGCTGTTTTTT.

The CDR3 loop reads CASRGRRQGDGYTF. The CDR3 DNA reads TGTGCCAGCAGAGGGCGGCGACAGGGCGATGGCTACACCTTC. The V call is TRBV7-8, the J call TRBJ1-2, with 7 bases fitting TRBD1. CDR3 length: 14 residues. The V and J ends lost 6 bases and 6 bases, in that order; junction bases with no gene match: 10. Germline V gene lookup returns CDR1 SGHVS and CDR2 FQNEAQ.

This chain links TRBV5-6 with TRBJ1-2; no definite D call. The germline gives CDR1 SGHDT, CDR2 YYEEEE. The V end lost 0 bases, the J end lost 4 bases, and 13 bases lay between the germline ends. The CDR3 consists of 15 residues. The CDR3 region is CASSLGDREIYGYTF. Written as DNA, the CDR3 is TGTGCCAGCAGCTTGGGGGATCGGGAGATCTATGGCTACACCTTC.

The gene calls are TRBV29-1 and TRBJ1-2; D is ambiguous. The CDR3 consists of 18 residues. Germline CDR1 and CDR2: SQVTM and ANQGSEA. Trimming removed 1 base from V and 4 bases from J, with 25 bases in between. CDR3 bases: TGCAGCGTTGAAGCAGATCGTTTCAGGAACTTACCCTTCTATGGCTACACCTTC. Translation: CSVEADRFRNLPFYGYTF. The full variable domain, with the rest looked up from reference TRBV29-1 and TRBJ1-2, is SAVISQKPSRDICQRGTSLTIQCQVDSQVTMMFWYRQQPGQSLTLIATANQGSEATYESGFVIDKFPISRPNLTFSTLTVSNMSPEDSSIYLCSVEADRFRNLPFYGYTFGSGTRLTVV.